Given below is one T cell receptor (beta chain) in context. This entry belongs to a study of human T cells and chemical hapten exposure. Extraction yielded total RNA from whole blood (unfractionated). TCRdb re-called the 5' RACE reads through MiXCR, storing one row per CDR3 protein. The sample lists more than 140,000 distinct CDR3 sequences; 4.1% were seen once. The TCR was taken from a female donor in good health.

CDR3 in DNA: TGCAGTGCTAGAAACGCGGAGAGGCGGAGCGACTATGGCTACACCTTC. This codes for CSARNAERRSDYGYTF. This chain uses TRBV20-1 with TRBJ1-2, with unresolved D. Between the trimmed V and J ends, which lost 2 bases and 3 bases, there was a span of 19 bases. Germline assignment: CDR1 DFQATT and CDR2 SNEGSKA (reference sequence). The CDR3 runs 16 residues.